This T cell receptor beta chain was sequenced during a study of T-cell memory formation after mild COVID-19. Broader study findings: Of the contracting clones, CD4+ ones lay mainly in CM and EM, and CD8+ ones in EMRA.

There are many counts of this clonotype. As yet, its antigen is unknown. The germline CDR1 and CDR2 sequences are MNHNY and SVGAGI (reference sequence). V was trimmed by 0 bases and J by 6 bases, leaving 8 bases between them. This CDR3 region has 14 residues. In TCRdb, the 5' RACE reads were re-called with MiXCR into one record per CDR3 protein. The sample shows roughly 100,000 distinct CDR3 sequences, around 12% of them seen only once. Sequenced sample: PBMCs or a T cell subset sorted from them (not recorded which). The genes are TRBV6-6 and TRBJ2-2; D is undetermined. The source of this sequence is an adult woman who had mild COVID-19 (a few samples of this study predate the infection). Cell type and time point are not known. CDR3 DNA sequence: TGTGCCAGCAGTTACTCGTGGGGTGCCGGGGAGCTGTTTTTT. It yields the protein CASSYSWGAGELFF.